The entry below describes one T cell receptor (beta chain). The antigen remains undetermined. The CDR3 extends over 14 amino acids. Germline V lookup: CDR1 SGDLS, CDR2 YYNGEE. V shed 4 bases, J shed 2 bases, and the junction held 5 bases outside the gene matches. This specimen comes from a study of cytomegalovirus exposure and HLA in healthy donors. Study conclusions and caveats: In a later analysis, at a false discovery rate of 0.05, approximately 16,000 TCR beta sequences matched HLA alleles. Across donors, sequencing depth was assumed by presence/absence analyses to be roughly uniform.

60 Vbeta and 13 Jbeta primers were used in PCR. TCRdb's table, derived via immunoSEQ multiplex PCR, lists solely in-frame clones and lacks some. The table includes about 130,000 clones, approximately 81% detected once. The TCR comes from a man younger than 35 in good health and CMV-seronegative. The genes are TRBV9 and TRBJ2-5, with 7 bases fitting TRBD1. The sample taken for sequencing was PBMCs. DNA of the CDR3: TGTGCCAGCAGCCCTAAACAGGGGCAAGAGACCCAGTACTTC. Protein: CASSPKQGQETQYF.